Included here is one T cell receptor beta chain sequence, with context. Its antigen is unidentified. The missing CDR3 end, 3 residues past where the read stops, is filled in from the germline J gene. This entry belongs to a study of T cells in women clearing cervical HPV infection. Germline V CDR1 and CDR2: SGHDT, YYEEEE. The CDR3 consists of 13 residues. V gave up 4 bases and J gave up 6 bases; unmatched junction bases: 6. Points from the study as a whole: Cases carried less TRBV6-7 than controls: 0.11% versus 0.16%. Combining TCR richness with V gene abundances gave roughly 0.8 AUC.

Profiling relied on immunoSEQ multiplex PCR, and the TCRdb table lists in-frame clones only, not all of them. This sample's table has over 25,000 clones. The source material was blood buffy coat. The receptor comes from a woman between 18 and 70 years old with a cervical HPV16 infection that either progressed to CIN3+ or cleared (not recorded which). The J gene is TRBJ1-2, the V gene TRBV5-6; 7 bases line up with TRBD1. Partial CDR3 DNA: TGTGCCAGCAGCACGGGACAGAGTAATGGC. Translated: CASSTGQSNG. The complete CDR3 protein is CASSTGQSNGYTF.